This T cell receptor beta chain comes out of a study of blood T cell repertoires in COVID-19. Study overall: The United States, Italy and Spain provided the acute and convalescent COVID-19 samples. Sources were T cells, B-cell-depleted T cells, or PBMCs; the material itself was cDNA or gDNA.

This clone was counted between two and nine times. Original methodology: From reference gene primer amplification, estimates of nucleated cell counts were derived. Using immunoSEQ multiplex PCR, the repertoire was profiled, and TCRdb retains in-frame clones only, with some absent. For V, J and clone size, that table is used; D and trimming come from the DNA. Of under 300,000 clones listed, about four fifths are singletons. In germline, CDR1 is MNHEY, CDR2 SMNVEV (reference sequence). Between the trimmed V and J ends, which lost 1 base and 4 bases, there was a span of 8 bases. The CDR3 sequence is 14 residues long.

The genes are TRBV27 and TRBJ1-5, with TRBD1 as a possible D gene (5 bases). The receptor was derived from a man younger than 40 who had recovered from COVID-19. The sample was peripheral blood. Here the CDR3 reads CASSLLGANQPQHF. The CDR3 DNA reads as TGTGCCAGCAGTTTATTAGGGGCGAATCAGCCCCAGCATTTT.